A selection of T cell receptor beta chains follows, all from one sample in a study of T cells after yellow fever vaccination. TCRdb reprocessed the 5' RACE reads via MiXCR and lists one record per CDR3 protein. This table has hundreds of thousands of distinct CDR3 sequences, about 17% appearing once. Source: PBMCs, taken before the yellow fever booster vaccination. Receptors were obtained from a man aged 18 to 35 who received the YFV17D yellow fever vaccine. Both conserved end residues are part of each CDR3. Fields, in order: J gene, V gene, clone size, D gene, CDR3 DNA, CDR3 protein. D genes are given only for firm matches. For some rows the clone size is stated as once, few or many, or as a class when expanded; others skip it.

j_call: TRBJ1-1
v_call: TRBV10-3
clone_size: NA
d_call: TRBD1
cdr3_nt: TGTGCCATCAGTGGGGTAGGACAGGGAGATCAAGCTTTCTTT
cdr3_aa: CAISGVGQGDQAFF

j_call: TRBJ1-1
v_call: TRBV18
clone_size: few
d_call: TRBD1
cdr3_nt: TGTGCCAGCTCACCACCAAGCGACAGGGGGGTCCAAGCTTTCTTT
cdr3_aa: CASSPPSDRGVQAFF

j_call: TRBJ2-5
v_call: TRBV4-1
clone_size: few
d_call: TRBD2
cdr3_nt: TGCGCCAGCAGCCAAGCCAGCGGGGAAGAGACCCAGTACTTC
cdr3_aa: CASSQASGEETQYF

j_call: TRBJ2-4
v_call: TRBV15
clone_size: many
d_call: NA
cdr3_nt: TGTGCCACCAGCGGCCGCGGGGTAGCCAAAAACATTCAGTACTTC
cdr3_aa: CATSGRGVAKNIQYF

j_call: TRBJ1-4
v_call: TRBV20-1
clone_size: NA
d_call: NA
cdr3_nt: TGCAGTGCTAGGAGTGGCCCAGACGCGGAAAAACTGTTTTTT
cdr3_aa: CSARSGPDAEKLFF

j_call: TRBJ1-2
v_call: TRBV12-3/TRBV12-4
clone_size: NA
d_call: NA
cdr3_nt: TGTGCCAGCAGTCGCGCCCGGGGAGGCTATGGCTACACCTTC
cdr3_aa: CASSRARGGYGYTF

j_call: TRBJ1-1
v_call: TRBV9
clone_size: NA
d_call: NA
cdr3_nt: TGTGCCAGCAGCGTAGCTACCCTGAACACTGAAGCTTTCTTT
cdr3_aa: CASSVATLNTEAFF

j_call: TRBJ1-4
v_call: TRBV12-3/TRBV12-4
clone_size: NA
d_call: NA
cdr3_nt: TGTGCCAGCAGTCCATCCCAGACTTCGACAGGAGATAATGAAAAACTGTTTTTT
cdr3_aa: CASSPSQTSTGDNEKLFF

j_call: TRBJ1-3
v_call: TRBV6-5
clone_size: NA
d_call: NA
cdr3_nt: TGTGCCAGCAGGAGGACGGCTTCTGGAAACACCATATATTTT
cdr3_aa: CASRRTASGNTIYF

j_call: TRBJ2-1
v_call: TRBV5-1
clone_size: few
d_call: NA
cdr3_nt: TGCGCCAGCAGCTTGACAGGCTGGGGGCAGTTCTTC
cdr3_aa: CASSLTGWGQFF

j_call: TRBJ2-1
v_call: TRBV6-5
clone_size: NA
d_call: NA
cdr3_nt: TGTGCCAGCAGGCCCGACTGGAGCTCCTACAATGAGCAGTTCTTC
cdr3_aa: CASRPDWSSYNEQFF

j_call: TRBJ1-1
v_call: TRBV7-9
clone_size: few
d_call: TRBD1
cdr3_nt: TGTGCCAGCAGCGAACAGACAGGGACCACTGAAGCTTTCTTT
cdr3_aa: CASSEQTGTTEAFF

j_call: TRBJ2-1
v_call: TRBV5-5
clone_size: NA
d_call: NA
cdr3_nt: TGTGCCAGCAGCCGGGACTTATGGGAGTACAATGAGCAGTTCTTC
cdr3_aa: CASSRDLWEYNEQFF

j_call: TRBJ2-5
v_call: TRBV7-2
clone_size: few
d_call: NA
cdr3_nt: TGTGCCAGCACTAAAGGACCTGCCCAAGAGACCCAGTACTTC
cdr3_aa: CASTKGPAQETQYF

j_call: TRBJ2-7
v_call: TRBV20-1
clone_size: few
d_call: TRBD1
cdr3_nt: TGCAGTGCTAGGACCCCCGGGACAGCGCCCTACGAGCAGTACTTC
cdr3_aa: CSARTPGTAPYEQYF

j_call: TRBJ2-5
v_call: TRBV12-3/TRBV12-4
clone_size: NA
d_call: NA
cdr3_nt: TGTGCCAGCAGTTCCCCAGGACTCCCTGGCACAGAGACCCAGTACTTC
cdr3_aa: CASSSPGLPGTETQYF

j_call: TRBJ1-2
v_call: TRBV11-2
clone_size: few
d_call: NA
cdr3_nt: TGTGCCAGCAGTTCCGACAGTTACTATGGCTACACCTTC
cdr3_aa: CASSSDSYYGYTF

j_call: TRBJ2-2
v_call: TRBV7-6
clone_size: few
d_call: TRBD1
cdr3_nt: TGTGCCAGCAGCCTGGGACAGGAGGCCGGGGAGCTGTTTTTT
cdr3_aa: CASSLGQEAGELFF

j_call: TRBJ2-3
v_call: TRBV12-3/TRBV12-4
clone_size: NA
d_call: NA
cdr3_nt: TGTGCCAGCAGCCTTTCAGGGGGGCGGGGGAGCACAGATACGCAGTATTTT
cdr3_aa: CASSLSGGRGSTDTQYF

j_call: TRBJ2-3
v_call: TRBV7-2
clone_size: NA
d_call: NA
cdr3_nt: TGTGCCAGCAGCTTAGCGTACGCAGATACGCAGTATTTT
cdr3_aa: CASSLAYADTQYF

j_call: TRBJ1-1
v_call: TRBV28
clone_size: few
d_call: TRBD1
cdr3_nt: TGTGCCAGCAGTCGTCCGACAGGGCCGTCGAACACTGAAGCTTTCTTT
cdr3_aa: CASSRPTGPSNTEAFF

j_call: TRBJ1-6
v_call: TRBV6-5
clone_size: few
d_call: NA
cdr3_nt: TGTGCCAGCAGTTACTCGTCCGGGAACAATTCACCCCTCCACTTT
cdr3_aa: CASSYSSGNNSPLHF

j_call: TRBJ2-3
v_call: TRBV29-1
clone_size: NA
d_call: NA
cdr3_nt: TGCAGCGTAAAGGTCTGGACAGATACGCAGTATTTT
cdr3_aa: CSVKVWTDTQYF

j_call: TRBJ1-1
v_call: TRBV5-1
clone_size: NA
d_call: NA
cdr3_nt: TGCGCCAGCAGCACCGGTTCAGCCAGCACTGAAGCTTTCTTT
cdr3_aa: CASSTGSASTEAFF

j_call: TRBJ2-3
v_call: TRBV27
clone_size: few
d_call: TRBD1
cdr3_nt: TGTGCCAGCAGTACGCTGACAGGGCCAGATACGCAGTATTTT
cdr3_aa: CASSTLTGPDTQYF

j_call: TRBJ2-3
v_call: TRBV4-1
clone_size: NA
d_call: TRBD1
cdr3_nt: TGCGCCAGCAGGCGGACAGGTAGCACAGATACGCAGTATTTT
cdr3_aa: CASRRTGSTDTQYF

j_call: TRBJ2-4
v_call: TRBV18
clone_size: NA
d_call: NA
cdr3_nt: TGTGCCAGCTCACCGGTATTGGTTCTAGCCAAAAACATTCAGTACTTC
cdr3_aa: CASSPVLVLAKNIQYF

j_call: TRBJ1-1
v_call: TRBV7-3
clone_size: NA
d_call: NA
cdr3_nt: TGTGCCAGCAGCTTAGGGGGGACTGATGCTTTCTTT
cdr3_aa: CASSLGGTDAFF

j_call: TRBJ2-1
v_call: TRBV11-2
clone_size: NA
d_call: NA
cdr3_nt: TGTGCCAGCAGCTTAGATATCGGGTCCGTCAATGAGCAGTTCTTC
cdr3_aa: CASSLDIGSVNEQFF

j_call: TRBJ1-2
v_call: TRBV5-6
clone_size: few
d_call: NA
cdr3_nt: TGTGCCAGCAGGCCTCGGGGGGAGGCTAACTATGGCTACACCTTC
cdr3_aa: CASRPRGEANYGYTF

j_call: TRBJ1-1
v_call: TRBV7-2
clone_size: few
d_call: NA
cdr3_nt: TGTGCCAGCAGCCCCCAAAGAATGACAGCTGGCACTGAAGCTTTCTTT
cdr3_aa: CASSPQRMTAGTEAFF

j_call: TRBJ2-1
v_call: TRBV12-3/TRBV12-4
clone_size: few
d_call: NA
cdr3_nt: TGTGCCAGCAGTTTAACCGGGGGTGGCTCCTACAATGAGCAGTTCTTC
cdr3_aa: CASSLTGGGSYNEQFF

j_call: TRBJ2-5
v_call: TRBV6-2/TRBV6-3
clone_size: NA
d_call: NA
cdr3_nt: TGTGCCAGCGCTGGAAGGGCCTGGGGGACCCAGTACTTC
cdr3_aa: CASAGRAWGTQYF

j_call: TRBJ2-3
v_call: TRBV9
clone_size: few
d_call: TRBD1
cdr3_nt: TGTGCCAGCAGCGTAGGCAGGGGGAGTGATACGCAGTATTTT
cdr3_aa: CASSVGRGSDTQYF

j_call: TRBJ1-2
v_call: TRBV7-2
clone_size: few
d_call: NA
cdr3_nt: TGTGCCAGCAGCTTAGGAACAGGGTGGAACTATGGCTACACCTTC
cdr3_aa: CASSLGTGWNYGYTF

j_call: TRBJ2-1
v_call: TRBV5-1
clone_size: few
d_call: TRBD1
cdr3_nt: TGCGCCAGCAGCCTACGGACAGGGGTCAATGAGCAGTTCTTC
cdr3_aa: CASSLRTGVNEQFF

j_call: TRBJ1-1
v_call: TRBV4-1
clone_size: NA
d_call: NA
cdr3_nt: TGCGCCAGCAGCCAAGAAGGACAGACAAACACTGAAGCTTTCTTT
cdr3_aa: CASSQEGQTNTEAFF

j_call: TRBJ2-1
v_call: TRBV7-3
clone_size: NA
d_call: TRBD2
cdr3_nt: TGTGCCAGCAGCTTAATGTCCCTAGCGGGGACCAATGAGCAGTTCTTC
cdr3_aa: CASSLMSLAGTNEQFF

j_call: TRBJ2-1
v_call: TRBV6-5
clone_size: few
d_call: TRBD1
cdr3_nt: TGTGCCAGCAGTTACGACAGGGAAAATGAGCAGTTCTTC
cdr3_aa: CASSYDRENEQFF

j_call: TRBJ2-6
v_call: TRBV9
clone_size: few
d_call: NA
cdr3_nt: TGTGCCAGCAGCTTCTCGGGGCTTACCGGGGCCAACGTCCTGACTTTC
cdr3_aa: CASSFSGLTGANVLTF

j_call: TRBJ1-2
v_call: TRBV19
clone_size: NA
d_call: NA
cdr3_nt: TGTGCCAGTAGTATGACCAGCTATGGCTACACCTTC
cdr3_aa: CASSMTSYGYTF

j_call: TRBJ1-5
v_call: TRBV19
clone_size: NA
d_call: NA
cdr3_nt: TGTGCCAGTAGTATAGATTCAGTCGGGGGCAATCAGCCCCAGCATTTT
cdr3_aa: CASSIDSVGGNQPQHF